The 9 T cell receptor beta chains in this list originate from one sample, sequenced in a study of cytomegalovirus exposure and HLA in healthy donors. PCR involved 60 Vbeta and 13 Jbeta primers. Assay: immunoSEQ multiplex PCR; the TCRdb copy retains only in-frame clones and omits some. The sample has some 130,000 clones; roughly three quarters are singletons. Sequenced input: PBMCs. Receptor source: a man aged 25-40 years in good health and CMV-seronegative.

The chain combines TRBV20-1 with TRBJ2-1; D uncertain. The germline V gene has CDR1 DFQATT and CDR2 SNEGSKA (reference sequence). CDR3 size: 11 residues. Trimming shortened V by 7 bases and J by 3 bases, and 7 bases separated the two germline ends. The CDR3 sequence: CSVDSYNEQFF. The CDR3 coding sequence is TGCAGTGTAGATAGCTACAATGAGCAGTTCTTC.

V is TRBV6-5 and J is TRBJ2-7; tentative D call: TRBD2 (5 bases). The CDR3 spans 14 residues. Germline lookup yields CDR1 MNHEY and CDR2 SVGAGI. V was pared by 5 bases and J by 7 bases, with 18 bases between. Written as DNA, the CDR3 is TGTGCCAGCAGTGAAGTCGTACTTTCGGGAGAGCAGTACTTC. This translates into CASSEVVLSGEQYF.

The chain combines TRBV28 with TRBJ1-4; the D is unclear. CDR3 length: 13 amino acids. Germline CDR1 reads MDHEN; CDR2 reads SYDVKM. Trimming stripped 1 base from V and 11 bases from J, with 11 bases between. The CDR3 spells CASSLSAGVKLFF. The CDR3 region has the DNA TGTGCCAGCAGTTTATCCGCCGGGGTTAAACTGTTTTTT.

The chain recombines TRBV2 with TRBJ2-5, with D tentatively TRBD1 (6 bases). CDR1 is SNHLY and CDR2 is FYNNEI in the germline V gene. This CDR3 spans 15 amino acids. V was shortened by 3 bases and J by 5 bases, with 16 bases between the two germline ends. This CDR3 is CASSDTLGTQETQYF. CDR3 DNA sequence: TGTGCCAGCAGTGATACCCTAGGGACACAGGAGACCCAGTACTTC.

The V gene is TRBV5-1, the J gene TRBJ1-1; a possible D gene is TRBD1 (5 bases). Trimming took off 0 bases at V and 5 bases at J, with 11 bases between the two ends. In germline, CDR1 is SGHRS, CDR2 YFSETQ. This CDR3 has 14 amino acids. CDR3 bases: TGCGCCAGCAGCTTGGAAGGGGCCGGGACTGAAGCTTTCTTT. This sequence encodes CASSLEGAGTEAFF. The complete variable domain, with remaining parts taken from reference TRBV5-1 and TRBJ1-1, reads KAGVTQTPRYLIKTRGQQVTLSCSPISGHRSVSWYQQTPGQGLQFLFEYFSETQRNKGNFPGRFSGRQFSNSRSEMNVSTLELGDSALYLCASSLEGAGTEAFFGQGTRLTVV.

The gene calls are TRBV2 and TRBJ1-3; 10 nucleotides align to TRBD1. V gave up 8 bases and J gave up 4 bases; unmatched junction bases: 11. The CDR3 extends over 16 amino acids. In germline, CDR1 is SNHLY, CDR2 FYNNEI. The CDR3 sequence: CASGGTGERRGNTIYF. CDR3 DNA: TGTGCCAGCGGCGGGACAGGGGAAAGGAGGGGAAACACCATATATTTT. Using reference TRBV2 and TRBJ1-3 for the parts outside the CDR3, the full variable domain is EPEVTQTPSHQVTQMGQEVILRCVPISNHLYFYWYRQILGQKVEFLVSFYNNEISEKSEIFDDQFSVERPDGSNFTLKIRSTKLEDSAMYFCASGGTGERRGNTIYFGEGSWLTVV.

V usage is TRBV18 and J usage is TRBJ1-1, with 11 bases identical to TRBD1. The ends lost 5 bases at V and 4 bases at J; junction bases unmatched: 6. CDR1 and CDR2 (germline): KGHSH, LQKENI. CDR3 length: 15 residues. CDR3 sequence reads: CASSAGQGAITEAFF. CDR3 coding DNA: TGTGCCAGCTCAGCAGGACAGGGGGCAATCACTGAAGCTTTCTTT.

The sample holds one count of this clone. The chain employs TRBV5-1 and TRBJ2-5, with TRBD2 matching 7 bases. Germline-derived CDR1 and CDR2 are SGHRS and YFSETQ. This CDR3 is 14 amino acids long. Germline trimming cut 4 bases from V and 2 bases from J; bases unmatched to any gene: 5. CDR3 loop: CASSTRLAQETQYF. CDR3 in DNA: TGCGCCAGCAGCACCCGACTAGCACAAGAGACCCAGTACTTC.

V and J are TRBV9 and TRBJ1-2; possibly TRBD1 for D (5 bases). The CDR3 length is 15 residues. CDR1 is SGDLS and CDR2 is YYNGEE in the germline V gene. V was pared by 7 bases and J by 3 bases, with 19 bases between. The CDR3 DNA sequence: TGTGCCAGCCACCCTGGGGGGGGTGGGGACTATGGCTACACCTTC. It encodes CASHPGGGGDYGYTF.